The 9 T cell receptor beta chains listed next were all sequenced from one sample in a study of brain metastases from non-small cell lung cancer. The protocol was immunoSEQ multiplex PCR, while the TCRdb copy is restricted to in-frame clones and leaves out a portion. Of over 2,500 clones listed, around 90% were seen once; the top ten hold 3.8%. What was sequenced was primary lung tumor tissue. These receptors came from a donor aged 40 or older with non-small cell lung cancer.

The rearrangement links TRBV10-3 to TRBJ2-3; D is unclear. Trimming removed 3 bases at V and 2 bases at J, with 6 bases between. Germline CDR1 and CDR2: ENHRY and SYGVKD. This CDR3 has 13 residues. The CDR3 sequence is CAISDPFTDTQYF. The CDR3 DNA follows: TGTGCCATCAGTGACCCCTTCACAGATACGCAGTATTTT.

The V and J genes are TRBV28 and TRBJ2-3; the D is unclear. Trimming stripped 2 bases from V and 6 bases from J, with 0 bases between. Germline CDR1 reads MDHEN; CDR2 reads SYDVKM. This CDR3 spans 10 amino acids. The DNA for the CDR3 is TGTGCCAGCAGTTTAGATACGCAGTATTTT. This gives the protein CASSLDTQYF.

V gene TRBV5-1 combines with J gene TRBJ1-6, with D maybe TRBD1 (5 bases). Germline assignment: CDR1 SGHRS and CDR2 YFSETQ. CDR3 size: 15 residues. The ends were cut back, 4 bases at V and 10 bases at J, with 18 bases in the middle. This CDR3 reads CASSRDSGAGSPLHF. For the CDR3, the DNA is TGCGCCAGCAGCCGGGACTCCGGGGCAGGATCACCCCTCCACTTT.

The rearrangement links TRBV5-1 to TRBJ2-7; D remains ambiguous. There are 15 residues in the CDR3. Trimming cost V 0 bases and J 1 base, with 11 bases left between them. From germline, CDR1 is SGHRS and CDR2 YFSETQ. CDR3 sequence (DNA): TGCGCCAGCAGCTTGGAAGGCGGCGGATCCTACGAGCAGTACTTC. The encoded protein is CASSLEGGGSYEQYF.

The V and J genes are TRBV6-5 and TRBJ2-1, with 8 bases lining up with TRBD2. Trimming cost V 2 bases and J 9 bases; bases outside gene matches: 12. The CDR3 extends over 16 amino acids. Germline assignment: CDR1 MNHEY and CDR2 SVGAGI. In nucleotides, the CDR3 is TGTGCCAGCAGTTACGGCCGCCGGGGGGGGGACGTTGAGCAGTTCTTC. This translates into CASSYGRRGGDVEQFF.

Worth noting for this clone: The junction differs from germline at one of its ends, possibly a read error. Other DNA sequences from this sample encode an identical CDR3 as well. The chain joins TRBV2 to TRBJ2-1, with D perhaps matching TRBD2 (5 bases). Germline assignment: CDR1 SNHLY and CDR2 FYNNEI. The CDR3 loop spans 13 amino acids. Written as DNA, the CDR3 is TGTGCCAGTAGTGAAACACCCCGGGGTGAGCAGTTCTTC. This sequence encodes CASSETPRGEQFF.

The chain recombines TRBV2 with TRBJ2-1; 8 nucleotides agree with TRBD2. This CDR3 contains 15 residues. V trimming: 2 bases; J trimming: 5 bases; junction bases outside the gene matches: 5. The germline gives CDR1 SNHLY, CDR2 FYNNEI. The CDR3 DNA reads as TGTGCCAGCAGTGAACCGGGGGGGCGGAACAATGAGCAGTTCTTC. It encodes CASSEPGGRNNEQFF.

V usage is TRBV29-1 and J usage is TRBJ2-4; tentative D call: TRBD2 (5 bases). The V end was cut by 2 bases, the J end by 3 bases, with 11 bases between. Germline V lookup: CDR1 SQVTM, CDR2 ANQGSEA. This CDR3 is 14 amino acids long. DNA of the CDR3: TGCAGCGTTGAACCCCCAGGACTCAAAAACATTCAGTACTTC. Amino acids: CSVEPPGLKNIQYF.

As for this clone: Different DNA sequences within this sample yield the same CDR3. The CDR3 sequence is CASSYSFSGANVLTF. The CDR3 DNA sequence: TGTGCCAGCAGTTACTCTTTCTCTGGGGCCAACGTCCTGACTTTC. The chain employs TRBV6-5 and TRBJ2-6, with D uncertain. V lost 0 bases to trimming and J lost 0 bases, with 3 bases between them. This CDR3 spans 15 amino acids. Germline-derived CDR1 and CDR2 are MNHEY and SVGAGI.